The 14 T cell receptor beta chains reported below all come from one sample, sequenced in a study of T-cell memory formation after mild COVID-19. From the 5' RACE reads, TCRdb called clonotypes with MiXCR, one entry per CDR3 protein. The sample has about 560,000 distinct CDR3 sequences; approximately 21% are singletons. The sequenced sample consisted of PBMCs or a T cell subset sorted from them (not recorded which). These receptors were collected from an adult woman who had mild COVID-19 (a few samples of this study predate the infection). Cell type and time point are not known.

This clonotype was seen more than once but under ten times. CDR3 region: CASSPSSSGHNEQFF. In DNA, the CDR3 is TGTGCCAGCAGCCCCTCGTCTAGCGGACACAATGAGCAGTTCTTC. This chain links TRBV7-9 with TRBJ2-1; 7 bases line up with TRBD2. The CDR3 sequence is 15 residues long. The germline V gene encodes CDR1 SEHNR and CDR2 FQNEAQ (reference sequence). Trimming cost V 5 bases and J 5 bases; bases outside gene matches: 9.

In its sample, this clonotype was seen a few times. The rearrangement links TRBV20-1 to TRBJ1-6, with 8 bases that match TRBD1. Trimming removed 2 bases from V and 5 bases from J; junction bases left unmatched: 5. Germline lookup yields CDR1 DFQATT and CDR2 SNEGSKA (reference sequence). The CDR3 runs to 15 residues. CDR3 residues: CSARSTTGDNSPLHF. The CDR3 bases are TGCAGTGCTAGATCTACGACAGGGGATAATTCACCCCTCCACTTT.

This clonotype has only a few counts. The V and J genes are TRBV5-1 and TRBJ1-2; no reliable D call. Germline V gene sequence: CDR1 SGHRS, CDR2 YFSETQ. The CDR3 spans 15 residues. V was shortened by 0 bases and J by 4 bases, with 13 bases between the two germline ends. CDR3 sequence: CASSLASDSPYGYTF. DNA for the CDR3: TGCGCCAGCAGCTTGGCGTCAGATTCCCCCTATGGCTACACCTTC.

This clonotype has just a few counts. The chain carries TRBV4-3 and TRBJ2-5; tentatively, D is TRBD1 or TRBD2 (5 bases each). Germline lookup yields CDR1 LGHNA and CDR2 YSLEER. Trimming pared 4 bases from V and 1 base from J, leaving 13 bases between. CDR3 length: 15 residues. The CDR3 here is CASSPRRGVQETQYF. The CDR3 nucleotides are TGCGCCAGCAGCCCCCGAAGGGGAGTCCAAGAGACCCAGTACTTC.

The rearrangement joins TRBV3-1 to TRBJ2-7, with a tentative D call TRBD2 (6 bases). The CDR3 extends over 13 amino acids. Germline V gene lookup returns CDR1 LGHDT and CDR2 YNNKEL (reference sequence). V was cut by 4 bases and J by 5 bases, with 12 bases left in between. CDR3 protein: CASSRRGRNEQYF. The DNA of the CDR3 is TGTGCCAGCAGCCGGAGGGGCAGGAACGAGCAGTACTTC.

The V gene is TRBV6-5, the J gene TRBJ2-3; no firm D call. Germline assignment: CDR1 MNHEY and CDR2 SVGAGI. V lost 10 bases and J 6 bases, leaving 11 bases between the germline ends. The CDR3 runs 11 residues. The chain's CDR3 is CATVFRDTQYF. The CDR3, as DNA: TGTGCCACCGTCTTCAGGGATACGCAGTATTTT.

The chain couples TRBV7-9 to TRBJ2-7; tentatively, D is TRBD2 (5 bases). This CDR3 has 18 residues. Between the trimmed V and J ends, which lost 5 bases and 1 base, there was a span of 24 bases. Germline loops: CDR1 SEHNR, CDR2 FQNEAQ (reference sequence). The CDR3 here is CASSPRVGVEGLSYEQYF. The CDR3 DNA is TGTGCCAGCAGCCCGCGGGTCGGGGTCGAGGGCCTGTCCTACGAGCAGTACTTC.

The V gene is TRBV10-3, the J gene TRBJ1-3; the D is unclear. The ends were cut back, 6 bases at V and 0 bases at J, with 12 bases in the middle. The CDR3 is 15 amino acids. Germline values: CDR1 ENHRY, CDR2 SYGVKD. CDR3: CAIRAFSSSGNTIYF. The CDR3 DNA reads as TGTGCCATCAGGGCTTTTTCGAGCTCTGGAAACACCATATATTTT.

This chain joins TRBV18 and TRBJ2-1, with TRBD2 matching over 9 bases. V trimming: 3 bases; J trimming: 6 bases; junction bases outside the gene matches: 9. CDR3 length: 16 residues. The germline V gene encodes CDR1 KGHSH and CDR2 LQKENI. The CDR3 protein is CASSPSTSGLRNEQFF. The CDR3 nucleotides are TGTGCCAGCTCACCTTCGACTAGCGGCCTACGCAATGAGCAGTTCTTC.

The CDR3 is CASSLAGSAATNEKLFF. CDR3 bases: TGCGCCAGCAGCTTGGCAGGATCAGCAGCAACTAATGAAAAACTGTTTTTT. V is TRBV5-1 and J is TRBJ1-4; D is ambiguous. Per the germline V gene, CDR1 is SGHRS and CDR2 is YFSETQ. V lost 0 bases and J 0 bases, leaving 12 bases between the germline ends. The CDR3 extends over 17 amino acids.

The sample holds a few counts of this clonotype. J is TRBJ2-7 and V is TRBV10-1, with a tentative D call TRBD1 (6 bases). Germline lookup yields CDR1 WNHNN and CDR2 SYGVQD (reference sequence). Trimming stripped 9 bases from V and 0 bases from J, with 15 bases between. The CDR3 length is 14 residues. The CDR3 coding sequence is TGCGCCAGATGGGACACGCTAAGCTCCTACGAGCAGTACTTC. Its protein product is CARWDTLSSYEQYF.

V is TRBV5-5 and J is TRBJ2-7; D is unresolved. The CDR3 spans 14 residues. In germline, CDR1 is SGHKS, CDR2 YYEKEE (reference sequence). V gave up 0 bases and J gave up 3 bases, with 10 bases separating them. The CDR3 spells CASSLAVQLYEQYF. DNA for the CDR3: TGTGCCAGCAGCTTGGCAGTACAGCTCTACGAGCAGTACTTC.

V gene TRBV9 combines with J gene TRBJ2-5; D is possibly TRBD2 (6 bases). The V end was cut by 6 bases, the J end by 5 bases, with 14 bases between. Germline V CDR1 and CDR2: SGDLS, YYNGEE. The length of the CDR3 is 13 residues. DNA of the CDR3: TGTGCCAGCACCGCGGGGCTGGGTGAGACCCAGTACTTC. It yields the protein CASTAGLGETQYF.

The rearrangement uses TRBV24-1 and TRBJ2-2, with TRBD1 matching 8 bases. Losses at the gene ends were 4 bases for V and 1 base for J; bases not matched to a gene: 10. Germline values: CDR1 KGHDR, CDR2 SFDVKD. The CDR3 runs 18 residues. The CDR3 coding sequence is TGTGCCACCAGTGAGCCCCCACTCGGACAGGGGAACACCGGGGAGCTGTTTTTT. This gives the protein CATSEPPLGQGNTGELFF.